What follows are 5 T cell receptor beta chains derived from one specimen sequenced in a study of yellow fever vaccine responses in identical twins. TCRdb analysed the RT-PCR reads with MiXCR anew, one entry per CDR3 protein. In the table there are some 20,000 distinct CDR3 sequences, around 70% of which are singletons. The sample here was T cells from blood (PBMCs), unsorted or a sorted subset (not recorded which), taken before or after yellow fever vaccination (not recorded which). These receptor sequences come from a woman between 18 and 29 years old who received the yellow fever vaccine.

The DNA of the CDR3 is TGCAGCGTTGCTACCTATGAGCAGTTCTTC. Encoded protein: CSVATYEQFF. The chain is built from TRBV29-1 and TRBJ2-1; D is ambiguous. Trimming took off 4 bases at V and 8 bases at J, with 6 bases between the two ends. CDR3 length: 10 amino acids. CDR1 is SQVTM and CDR2 is ANQGSEA in the germline V gene.

The chain has TRBV12-3 or TRBV12-4 and TRBJ1-2, with D possibly being TRBD1 (5 bases). This CDR3 contains 14 residues. V lost 3 bases and J lost 4, with 12 bases in between. The CDR3 sequence: CASSLEGQSYGYTF. Written as DNA, the CDR3 is TGTGCCAGCAGTTTGGAGGGGCAAAGCTATGGCTACACCTTC.

The chain recombines TRBV14 with TRBJ1-5; D not resolved. Germline CDR1 SGHDN, CDR2 FVKESK. Trimming took off 4 bases at V and 2 bases at J, with 6 bases between the two ends. The CDR3 runs 13 residues. CDR3 sequence: CASSPQGNQPQHF. In nucleotides, the CDR3 is TGTGCCAGCAGCCCCCAAGGCAATCAGCCCCAGCATTTT. The full variable domain, in which reference TRBV14 and TRBJ1-5 provide the parts outside the CDR3, is EAGVTQFPSHSVIEKGQTVTLRCDPISGHDNLYWYRRVMGKEIKFLLHFVKESKQDESGMPNNRFLAERTGGTYSTLKVQPAELEDSGVYFCASSPQGNQPQHFGDGTRLSIL.

The chain carries TRBV11-3 and TRBJ2-1; 7 bases are a match to TRBD2. The CDR3 is 18 residues long. The junction had 11 bases not matched to a gene; V was cut back by 1 base and J by 2 bases. The germline V gene encodes CDR1 SGHNT and CDR2 YENEEA. CDR3 bases: TGTGCCAGCAGCTTAGTATTTGGCGGGAGTTCTGCCTACAATGAGCAGTTCTTC. It translates to CASSLVFGGSSAYNEQFF.

V and J are TRBV11-1 and TRBJ2-5, with TRBD1 matching 8 bases. From germline, CDR1 is SGHAT and CDR2 FQDESV (reference sequence). Trimming at V came to 7 bases and at J to 5 bases, leaving 15 bases not matched to a gene. The CDR3 extends over 16 amino acids. CDR3 loop: CASTDFSDRVGETQYF. CDR3 DNA: TGTGCCAGCACGGACTTTTCGGACAGGGTCGGGGAGACCCAGTACTTC.